This T cell receptor beta chain was sequenced for a study of T-cell reconstitution after alpha-beta-depleted transplantation in children (dated by TCRdb to the mid-2010s). Regarding the complete study: Using TCR repertoire profiling, the study quantitatively followed how T-cell immune reconstitution unfolded in children after TCRalphabeta/CD19-depleted allogeneic hematopoietic cell transplantation. What the work shows at the level of the full study, not this receptor alone: The apparently early alphabetaT-cell count recovery about two months after transplant was reportedly dependent on only several hundred rapidly expanded clones derived from non-depleted graft cells. The high TCRbeta diversity at day 60 in some patients was ascribed to recipient T cells and intrathymic progenitors that had survived conditioning. Over subsequent months, a decline in hyperexpanded clone frequencies was noted, and after one year, T-cell counts and TCRbeta diversity were mostly ascribed to newly produced T cells.

As to this clonotype: What antigen it recognizes has not been identified. No much larger clonotype is one base removed from it; base qualities were not supplied.

The CDR3 spans 19 residues, from the cysteine through the phenylalanine. Only the CDR3 DNA stays, 57 bases, in frame from base 1. From a lookup of the germline V gene, CDR1 and CDR2 are KGHSH and LQKENI. Trimming takes 1 base off V and 6 bases off J; junction bases not matched to a gene: 12. Library construction relied on PCR. These reads were obtained on an Illumina HiSeq 2500. TCR library preparation used molecular barcoding, with unique molecular identifiers applied to normalize quantification of the TCRbeta repertoire. TCRdb reran the public reads through fastp at Q25 and MiXCR, keeping productive beta chains. Rows with a matching CDR3 protein are joined into one entry that keeps the most common DNA and genes. Within this sample are about 830,000 distinct CDR3 sequences, with about 16% of them counted one time only. About 5% of the sample lies in the top ten. This specimen's treatment or condition label, per the study, means: allogeneic hematopoietic cell transplantation with graft depleted of TCRalphabeta T cells and CD19 B cells. Transplant recipients were children who received TCRalphabeta/CD19-depleted allogeneic hematopoietic cell grafts.

The source was PBMCs, mostly from graft donor cells, collected 360 days after TCRalphabeta/CD19-depleted stem cell transplant. In this chain, TRBV18 is recombined with TRBJ1-6; the central 10 bases match TRBD1. This receptor was identified in a male patient younger than 18 who had a stem cell transplant for acute lymphoblastic leukemia, so the T cells may come from the graft donor. The CDR3 loop reads CASSPLGQGGTPLNSPLHF. Here is the DNA: TGTGCCAGCTCACCACTCGGACAGGGGGGTACCCCCCTTAATTCACCCCTCCACTTT.